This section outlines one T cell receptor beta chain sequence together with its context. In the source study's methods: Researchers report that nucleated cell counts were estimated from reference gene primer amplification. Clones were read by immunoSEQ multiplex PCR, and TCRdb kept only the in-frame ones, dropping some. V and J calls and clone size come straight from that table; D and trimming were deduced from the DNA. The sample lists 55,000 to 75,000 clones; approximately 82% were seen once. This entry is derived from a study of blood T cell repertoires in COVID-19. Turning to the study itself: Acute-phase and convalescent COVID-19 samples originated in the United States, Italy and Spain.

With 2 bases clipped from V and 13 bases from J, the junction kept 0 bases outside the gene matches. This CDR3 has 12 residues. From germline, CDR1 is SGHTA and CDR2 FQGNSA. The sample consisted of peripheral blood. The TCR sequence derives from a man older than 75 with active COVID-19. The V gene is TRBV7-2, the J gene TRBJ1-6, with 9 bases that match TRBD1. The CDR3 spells CASSLTGGPLHF. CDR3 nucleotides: TGTGCCAGCAGCTTAACAGGGGGCCCCCTCCACTTT. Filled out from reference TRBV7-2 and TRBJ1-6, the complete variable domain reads GAGVSQSPSNKVTEKGKDVELRCDPISGHTALYWYRQSLGQGLEFLIYFQGNSAPDKSGLPSDRFSAERTGGSVSTLTIQRTQQEDSAVYLCASSLTGGPLHFGNGTRLTVT.